This TCR beta chain was documented in a study of T cell changes during pregnancy in multiple sclerosis. This table comes from immunoSEQ multiplex PCR, and its TCRdb copy is limited to in-frame clones, with some not included. The sample contains fewer than 45,000 clones, roughly 91% of which appear only once. The CDR3 spans 16 residues. Germline CDR1 LNHDA, CDR2 SQIVND (reference sequence). V shed 3 bases, J shed 1 base, and the junction held 4 bases outside the gene matches. This receptor was taken from a female donor with multiple sclerosis, enrolled in a pregnancy study. J is TRBJ1-4 and V is TRBV19; 8 bases line up with TRBD1. Here the sequenced sample was CD4+ T cells from peripheral blood mononuclear cells, taken in the third trimester of pregnancy. The CDR3: CASSIAGGLTNEKLFF. Written as DNA, the CDR3 is TGTGCCAGTAGTATCGCAGGGGGCTTAACTAATGAAAAACTGTTTTTT.